The 21 T cell receptor beta chains given below trace back to one sample, sequenced in a study of spatial heterogeneity in lung cancer. Overall study findings and caveats: Tumoral mutation counts were tracked by counts of expanded intratumoral alpha and beta TCRs.

Time point specified: sample taken at primary tumor resection. These receptors have no known antigen. TCRdb recomputed calls from the 5' RACE reads with MiXCR, one row per CDR3 protein. The sample includes 4,000 to 5,000 distinct CDR3 sequences, 8.4% of them seen just once. Sequencing was performed on lung tumor tissue, taken at surgery. Every receptor here comes from a female donor with early-stage non-small cell lung cancer.

The V and J genes are TRBV28 and TRBJ2-7; 9 bases fit TRBD1. V trimming: 7 bases; J trimming: 4 bases; junction bases outside the gene matches: 8. Germline assignment: CDR1 MDHEN and CDR2 SYDVKM. This CDR3 comprises 14 residues. As DNA, the CDR3 is TGTGCCAGCAATAGACAGGGGGAGACTTACGAGCAGTACTTC. Encoded protein: CASNRQGETYEQYF.

This clonotype rates as medium-sized. The chain links TRBV6-5 to TRBJ1-1; D is ambiguous. Germline CDR1 MNHEY, CDR2 SVGAGI. Deletions cut 2 bases from V and 0 bases from J, with 7 bases between. This CDR3 is 14 amino acids long. CDR3: CASSYEALNTEAFF. The CDR3 DNA reads TGTGCCAGCAGTTACGAGGCCTTGAACACTGAAGCTTTCTTT.

By share, this clonotype counts as medium-sized (0.01 to 0.1%). The chain combines TRBV6-1 with TRBJ1-1; the D is unclear. CDR1 is MNHNS, CDR2 SASEGT, per germline. The V end lost 10 bases, the J end lost 0 bases, and 12 bases lay between the germline ends. The CDR3 length is 13 residues. The CDR3 loop is CAIHRVMNTEAFF. The CDR3 nucleotides read TGTGCCATCCACCGGGTCATGAACACTGAAGCTTTCTTT.

Only a few counts were recorded for this clonotype. The rearrangement uses TRBV7-9 and TRBJ1-4; D gene ambiguous. The ends were cut back, 3 bases at V and 8 bases at J, with 19 bases in the middle. CDR1 is SEHNR and CDR2 is FQNEAQ in the germline V gene (reference sequence). CDR3 length: 16 residues. The CDR3 DNA reads TGTGCCAGCAGCTTCATCCGAAACGGGGAACGCGAAAAACTGTTTTTT. Its protein is CASSFIRNGEREKLFF.

Relative to its sample, this clonotype is medium-sized. The gene calls are TRBV5-6 and TRBJ2-2, with 7 bases matching TRBD1. Losses at the gene ends were 2 bases for V and 6 bases for J; bases not matched to a gene: 1. The V gene's germline CDR1 is SGHDT and CDR2 YYEEEE. The length of the CDR3 is 13 residues. The CDR3 region is CASSLGGAGELFF. Written as DNA, the CDR3 is TGTGCCAGCAGCTTAGGGGGCGCCGGGGAGCTGTTTTTT.

This clonotype is labeled as medium-sized. V gene TRBV28 combines with J gene TRBJ1-2; no firm D call. Germline CDR1 and CDR2: MDHEN and SYDVKM. With 1 base removed from V and 4 bases from J, the gap between germline ends came to 10 bases. The CDR3 sequence is 14 residues long. The CDR3 here is CASSLSGSGYGYTF. In DNA form, the CDR3 reads TGTGCCAGCAGTTTATCTGGCAGTGGCTATGGCTACACCTTC.

In this sample, this clonotype turned up a few times. The CDR3 DNA reads TGTGCCAGCAGCGTAGAGACAACCTCTGGAAACACCATATATTTT. Its protein product is CASSVETTSGNTIYF. The rearrangement joins TRBV9 to TRBJ1-3, with D unresolved. V lost 0 bases to trimming and J lost 0 bases, with 7 bases between them. The CDR3 has 15 amino acids. Germline CDR1 is SGDLS and CDR2 is YYNGEE. Variable domain in full (rest from reference TRBV9 and TRBJ1-3): DSGVTQTPKHLITATGQRVTLRCSPRSGDLSVYWYQQSLDQGLQFLIQYYNGEERAKGNILERFSAQQFPDLHSELNLSSLELGDSALYFCASSVETTSGNTIYFGEGSWLTVV.

This chain joins TRBV10-3 and TRBJ1-2, with D perhaps matching TRBD1 (5 bases). Trimming took off 6 bases at V and 9 bases at J, with 17 bases between the two ends. Germline V gene lookup returns CDR1 ENHRY and CDR2 SYGVKD. The CDR3 loop spans 13 amino acids. The CDR3 nucleotides read TGTGCCATCAGCCCGGGACCTTGGGCGAGCTACACCTTC. It is translated as CAISPGPWASYTF.

This clonotype is labeled as medium-sized. This chain joins TRBV28 and TRBJ2-7, with 8 positions matching TRBD1. The V gene's germline CDR1 is MDHEN and CDR2 SYDVKM. The CDR3 has 14 residues. V shed 6 bases, J shed 1 base, and the junction held 5 bases outside the gene matches. The CDR3 DNA sequence: TGTGCCAGCAGCTTGACAGGGGCGTCCTACGAGCAGTACTTC. Encoded protein: CASSLTGASYEQYF.

The rearrangement joins TRBV20-1 to TRBJ2-1, with 12 bases lining up with TRBD2. From germline, CDR1 is DFQATT and CDR2 SNEGSKA (reference sequence). J gave up 8 bases and V 5 bases, and 7 bases lay outside the gene matches. The CDR3 extends over 14 amino acids. The CDR3 sequence: CSAPRLAGDHEQFF. In DNA, the CDR3 is TGCAGTGCTCCAAGACTAGCGGGGGACCATGAGCAGTTCTTC.

Relative to its sample, this clonotype is medium-sized. The V and J genes are TRBV28 and TRBJ2-7; 9 bases fit TRBD1. The length of the CDR3 is 14 residues. V lost 5 bases and J lost 5; bases outside the gene matches: 7. Per the germline V gene, CDR1 is MDHEN and CDR2 is SYDVKM. As DNA, the CDR3 is TGTGCCAGCAGTCTGACAGGGGGTGCCCACGAGCAGTACTTC. The encoded protein is CASSLTGGAHEQYF.

In this sample, this clonotype turned up a few times. J is TRBJ2-1 and V is TRBV4-1, with 9 bases matching TRBD2. V was clipped by 0 bases and J by 4 bases; unmatched bases: 7. Looked up from germline, CDR1 is MGHRA and CDR2 is YSYEKL. The CDR3 sequence is 17 residues long. The CDR3 is CASSQDEASGAYNEQFF. CDR3 coding DNA: TGCGCCAGCAGCCAAGATGAGGCTAGCGGGGCTTACAATGAGCAGTTCTTC.

This clonotype was seen ten or more times. In DNA, the CDR3 is TGTGCCAGCAGTGAAAGTGCGGGGGCCACTTCCAATGAGCAGTTCTTC. It yields the protein CASSESAGATSNEQFF. This chain connects TRBV2 to TRBJ2-1; TRBD2 is a possible D gene (7 bases). The CDR3 totals 16 residues. Germline V lookup: CDR1 SNHLY, CDR2 FYNNEI. Trimming cost V 2 bases and J 6 bases, with 17 bases left between them.

Sample share makes this clonotype medium-sized. The rearrangement joins TRBV10-2 to TRBJ2-7; D may match TRBD1 or TRBD2 (5 bases each). V shed 0 bases and J shed 3 bases, with 12 bases lying between them. Looked up from germline, CDR1 is WSHSY and CDR2 is SAAADI. The CDR3 covers 15 residues. In nucleotides, the CDR3 is TGCGCCAGCAGTGAGTCGCTCTGGGGGAACTACGAGCAGTACTTC. Its translation: CASSESLWGNYEQYF.

This clonotype is medium-sized within its sample. The rearrangement links TRBV7-2 to TRBJ2-7, with TRBD2 as a possible D gene (6 bases). Trimming cost V 6 bases and J 0 bases, with 15 bases left between them. The CDR3 has 15 residues. From germline, CDR1 is SGHTA and CDR2 FQGNSA. The CDR3 here is CASSPLAAASYEQYF. For the CDR3, the DNA is TGTGCCAGCAGTCCCTTAGCGGCGGCCTCCTACGAGCAGTACTTC.

By sample share, this clonotype is medium-sized. This chain joins TRBV7-2 and TRBJ2-3, with TRBD2 matching 13 bases. Per germline, CDR1 SGHTA and CDR2 FQGNSA. Trimming at V came to 6 bases and at J to 5 bases, leaving 8 bases not matched to a gene. The CDR3 extends over 16 amino acids. The CDR3 reads CASRQLAGGSGDTQYF. CDR3 in DNA: TGTGCCAGCAGACAACTAGCGGGGGGGTCGGGAGATACGCAGTATTTT.

This clonotype is medium-sized in the sample. The rearrangement links TRBV20-1 to TRBJ1-4; D unresolved. This CDR3 has 11 amino acids. Germline loops: CDR1 DFQATT, CDR2 SNEGSKA (reference sequence). The V end lost 5 bases, the J end lost 5 bases, and 6 bases lay between the germline ends. CDR3 coding DNA: TGCAGTGCTCAGACAAATGAAAAACTGTTTTTT. Translation: CSAQTNEKLFF.

This clonotype has a count of ten or more. This chain connects TRBV6-5 to TRBJ1-4; 7 positions agree with TRBD1. Germline lookup yields CDR1 MNHEY and CDR2 SVGAGI. The CDR3 extends over 17 amino acids. The trim removed 1 base at V and 4 bases at J, leaving 9 bases unmatched. The CDR3 reads CASSYFIPQGGNEKLFF. CDR3 in DNA: TGTGCCAGCAGTTACTTCATTCCTCAGGGGGGTAATGAAAAACTGTTTTTT.

By sample fraction, this clonotype is medium-sized. DNA of the CDR3: TGTGCCAGCAGCTTGGATGTGGGTCACGAGCAGTACTTC. Translation: CASSLDVGHEQYF. V gene TRBV5-4 combines with J gene TRBJ2-7; D uncertain. The CDR3 length is 13 residues. Germline CDR1 reads SGHNT; CDR2 reads YYREEE (reference sequence). V shed 0 bases and J shed 5 bases, with 9 bases lying between them.

The rearrangement joins TRBV7-8 to TRBJ2-2; a possible D gene is TRBD2 (6 bases). This CDR3 spans 15 amino acids. The germline V gene has CDR1 SGHVS and CDR2 FQNEAQ. Trimming took off 5 bases at V and 1 base at J, with 11 bases between the two ends. CDR3 DNA sequence: TGTGCCAGCAGCCCGCGGGGTATGAACACCGGGGAGCTGTTTTTT. It translates to CASSPRGMNTGELFF. Variable domain in full (rest from reference TRBV7-8 and TRBJ2-2): GAGVSQSPRYKVAKRGQDVALRCDPISGHVSLFWYQQALGQGPEFLTYFQNEAQLDKSGLPSDRFFAERPEGSVSTLKIQRTQQEDSAVYLCASSPRGMNTGELFFGEGSRLTVL.

This clonotype is large in the sample. The chain carries TRBV18 and TRBJ2-7; the D gene could be TRBD1 or TRBD2 (5 bases each). This CDR3 spans 15 amino acids. Germline CDR1 reads KGHSH; CDR2 reads LQKENI. The V gene lost 6 bases and the J gene lost 5 bases, with 20 bases spanning the gap. CDR3: CASSPGGSGTNEQYF. DNA for the CDR3: TGTGCCAGCTCGCCCGGCGGGTCCGGGACCAACGAGCAGTACTTC.